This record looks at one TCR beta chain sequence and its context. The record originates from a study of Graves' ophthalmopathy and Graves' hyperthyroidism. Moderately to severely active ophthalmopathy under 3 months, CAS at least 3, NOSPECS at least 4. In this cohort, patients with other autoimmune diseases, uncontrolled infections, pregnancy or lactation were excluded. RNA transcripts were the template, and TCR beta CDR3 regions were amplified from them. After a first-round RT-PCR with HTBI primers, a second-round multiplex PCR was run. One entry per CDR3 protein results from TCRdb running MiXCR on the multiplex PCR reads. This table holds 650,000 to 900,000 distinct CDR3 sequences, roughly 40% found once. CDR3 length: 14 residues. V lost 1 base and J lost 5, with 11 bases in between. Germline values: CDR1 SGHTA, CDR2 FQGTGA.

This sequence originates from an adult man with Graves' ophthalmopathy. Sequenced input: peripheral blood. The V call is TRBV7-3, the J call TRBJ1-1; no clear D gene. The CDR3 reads CASSLNEVATEAFF. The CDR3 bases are TGTGCCAGCAGCTTAAACGAGGTAGCAACTGAAGCTTTCTTT.